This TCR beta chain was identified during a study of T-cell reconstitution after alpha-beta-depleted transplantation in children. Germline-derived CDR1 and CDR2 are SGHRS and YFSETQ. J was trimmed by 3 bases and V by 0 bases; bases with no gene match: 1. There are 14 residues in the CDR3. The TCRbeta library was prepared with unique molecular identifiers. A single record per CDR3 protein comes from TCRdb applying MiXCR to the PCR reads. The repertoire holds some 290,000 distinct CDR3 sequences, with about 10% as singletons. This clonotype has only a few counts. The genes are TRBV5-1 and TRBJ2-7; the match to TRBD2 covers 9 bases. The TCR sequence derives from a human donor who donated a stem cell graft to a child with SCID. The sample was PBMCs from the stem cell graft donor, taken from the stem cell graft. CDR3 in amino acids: CASSLGLAVYEQYF. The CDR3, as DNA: TGCGCCAGCAGCTTGGGACTAGCGGTCTACGAGCAGTACTTC.